These 32 T cell receptor beta chains came from one sample sequenced in a study of CD4 and CD8 cells across lung adenocarcinoma regions. TCRdb reanalysed the PCR reads using MiXCR and keeps one entry per CDR3 protein. Among some 23,000 distinct CDR3 sequences, 40% to 60% were seen once, and the ten largest hold roughly 50%. The sample taken for sequencing was CD8+ T cells from the center of a lung tumor. The source of these receptors is a male donor with lung adenocarcinoma. The CD4 and CD8 labels of this study may be unreliable.

The chain's CDR3 is CASSATTGDLSGYTF. CDR3 bases: TGTGCCAGCAGTGCGACTACAGGGGACCTCTCCGGCTACACCTTC. The chain carries TRBV27 and TRBJ1-2; 7 nucleotides match TRBD1. V shed 5 bases and J 8 bases; nucleotides not matched to a gene: 14. CDR1 is MNHEY and CDR2 is SMNVEV in the germline V gene (reference sequence). The CDR3 consists of 15 residues.

This clonotype was seen many times. This chain uses TRBV10-2 with TRBJ2-2; D is undetermined. The germline V and J ends were trimmed by 2 bases and 9 bases, with 4 bases remaining between them. Germline assignment: CDR1 WSHSY and CDR2 SAAADI. CDR3 length: 11 amino acids. CDR3: CASSERRELFF. CDR3 DNA: TGCGCCAGCAGTGAGAGGAGGGAGCTGTTTTTT.

The chain carries TRBV6-1 and TRBJ1-1; 7 bases fit TRBD1. The CDR3 is made up of 14 amino acids. Germline V gene data show CDR1 as MNHNS and CDR2 as SASEGT. J gave up 3 bases and V 6 bases, and 7 bases lay outside the gene matches. This chain's CDR3 is CASSRQGGDTEAFF. CDR3 nucleotide sequence: TGTGCCAGCAGCCGACAGGGCGGTGACACTGAAGCTTTCTTT.

This clonotype was counted a few times. One end of the junction does not line up with germline, which may come from a read error. The chain links TRBV6-1 to TRBJ2-3; D might be TRBD1 (6 bases). Germline V gene sequence: CDR1 MNHNS, CDR2 SASEGT. CDR3 length: 14 residues. This chain's CDR3 is CAGSGGRGTETQYF. The CDR3, as DNA: TGTGCGGGCAGTGGGGGCCGTGGCACAGAGACGCAGTACTTT.

Only one count was recorded for this clonotype. The chain joins TRBV6-5 to TRBJ2-3, with D unresolved. The DNA end favors TRBJ2-7, so the J call may be wrong. The CDR3 spans 13 residues. Germline V gene data show CDR1 as MNHEY and CDR2 as SVGAGI. Here the CDR3 DNA reads TGTGCCAGCAGTTACTCGCCTTTCGGCGAGCAGTACTTC. Encoded protein: CASSYSPFGEQYF.

This clonotype was detected a few times. The rearrangement joins TRBV6-1 to TRBJ2-3; D call uncertain. Germline assignment: CDR1 MNHNS and CDR2 SASEGT. V was clipped by 2 bases and J by 2 bases, with 8 bases between them. The CDR3 has 14 amino acids. The DNA for the CDR3 is TGTGCCAGCAGTGAACCTAGACTCACAGATACGCAGTATTTT. Amino acid sequence: CASSEPRLTDTQYF.

The rearrangement joins TRBV3-1 to TRBJ2-3; 9 nucleotides agree with TRBD2. Looked up from germline, CDR1 is LGHDT and CDR2 is YNNKEL (reference sequence). V lost 3 bases, J lost 10 bases, and 11 bases stayed unmatched. The length of the CDR3 is 15 residues. The CDR3 region is CASSQQATSGQAQYF. CDR3 DNA: TGTGCCAGCAGCCAGCAGGCGACTAGCGGCCAGGCGCAGTATTTT.

This clonotype is medium-sized. The chain combines TRBV6-1 with TRBJ2-1, with D possibly being TRBD1 (6 bases). TRBJ2-7 matches the DNA end more closely, so the J call is doubtful. This CDR3 comprises 14 residues. CDR1 and CDR2 from the germline V gene are MNHNS and SASEGT. CDR3: CASSEVGTHYEQYF. The CDR3 DNA reads TGTGCCAGCAGTGAGGTCGGGACACACTACGAGCAGTACTTC.

This clonotype was observed many times. The chain is built from TRBV7-8 and TRBJ2-1, with TRBD1 identical over 9 bases. Near its end, the DNA agrees better with TRBJ2-7, so the J call may be wrong. The germline V gene encodes CDR1 SGHVS and CDR2 FQNEAQ. CDR3 length: 14 residues. DNA for the CDR3: TGTGCCAGCAGCTTAGGTACAGGGGGCTGGGAGCAGTACTTC. It encodes CASSLGTGGWEQYF.

The V call is TRBV7-2, the J call TRBJ2-7; perhaps TRBD2 as D (5 bases). The germline V and J ends were trimmed by 0 bases and 0 bases, with 9 bases remaining between them. CDR3 length equals 15 residues. Germline assignment: CDR1 SGHTA and CDR2 FQGNSA. The CDR3: CASSLAGASSYEQYF. The CDR3 nucleotides are TGTGCCAGCAGCTTAGCGGGAGCGAGCTCCTACGAGCAGTACTTC.

The table lists this clonotype with a count of one. V gene TRBV27 combines with J gene TRBJ2-4, with 8 bases aligning to TRBD1. The J segment lost 10 bases and the V segment lost 9 bases, leaving 17 bases of the junction unmatched. The CDR3 is 15 residues long. Per the germline V gene, CDR1 is MNHEY and CDR2 is SMNVEV (reference sequence). CDR3 nucleotide sequence: TGTGCCAGGGGTATCGGGCAGGGGGCCAAAGAGATTCAGTACTTC. Amino acids: CARGIGQGAKEIQYF.

The V and J genes are TRBV4-1 and TRBJ1-6, with TRBD1 matching 7 bases. Germline CDR1 reads MGHRA; CDR2 reads YSYEKL. V was clipped by 4 bases and J by 7 bases; unmatched bases: 7. The length of the CDR3 is 15 residues. Written as DNA, the CDR3 is TGCGCCAGCAGCCCCCCCACAGGGGAAAATTCACCCCTCCACTTT. This translates into CASSPPTGENSPLHF.

The rearrangement links TRBV9 to TRBJ2-1, with 9 bases lining up with TRBD1. The trim removed 4 bases at V and 7 bases at J, leaving 9 bases unmatched. CDR3 length equals 15 residues. The V gene's germline CDR1 is SGDLS and CDR2 YYNGEE. CDR3 coding DNA: TGTGCCAGCAGCATCTCCGGGACAGGGATTAATGAGCAGTTCTTC. It encodes CASSISGTGINEQFF. Looking up the rest from reference TRBV9 and TRBJ2-1 gives the full variable domain: DSGVTQTPKHLITATGQRVTLRCSPRSGDLSVYWYQQSLDQGLQFLIQYYNGEERAKGNILERFSAQQFPDLHSELNLSSLELGDSALYFCASSISGTGINEQFFGPGTRLTVL.

The chain employs TRBV6-1 and TRBJ2-1; D assignment may be TRBD1 or TRBD2 (5 bases each). This CDR3 region has 14 residues. Germline CDR1 is MNHNS and CDR2 is SASEGT. V dropped 1 base and J dropped 12 bases, with 16 bases sitting between them. The CDR3 coding sequence is TGTGCCAGCAGTGAAGGATCGGGAATTCAGGGGCAGTTCTTC. Translated, it gives CASSEGSGIQGQFF.

This clonotype occurred many times. The CDR3 sequence is CASSLDRAYEQYF. The CDR3 bases are TGCGCCAGCAGCTTGGACAGGGCTTACGAGCAGTACTTC. This sequence joins TRBV5-1 and TRBJ2-5; perhaps TRBD1 as D (6 bases). The J call may be incorrect, as the DNA end agrees better with TRBJ2-7. This CDR3 has 13 amino acids. Germline V gene lookup returns CDR1 SGHRS and CDR2 YFSETQ.

This clonotype was observed at least ten times. The V gene is TRBV6-5, the J gene TRBJ2-1, with D tentatively TRBD2 (5 bases). The assigned J gene may be wrong: the sequence end matches TRBJ2-7 better. There are 15 residues in the CDR3. Germline V gene sequence: CDR1 MNHEY, CDR2 SVGAGI. The CDR3 spells CASSYSVGVSGEQYF. In DNA form, the CDR3 reads TGTGCCAGCAGTTACTCAGTGGGAGTCTCGGGCGAGCAGTACTTC.

Concerning this clonotype: One end of the junction fails to match germline, which may point to a read error. The V gene is TRBV4-1, the J gene TRBJ2-4; weak D call: TRBD1 (6 bases). There are 17 residues in the CDR3. The germline V gene encodes CDR1 MGHRA and CDR2 YSYEKL. CDR3 nucleotides: TGCGCCAGCAGCCAAGTTATGGGGCTGGGGGCCAAAGACACGCAGTACTTT. It encodes CASSQVMGLGAKDTQYF.

The chain has TRBV6-1 and TRBJ2-2; D tentatively reads TRBD1 or TRBD2 (5 bases each). Germline CDR1 reads MNHNS; CDR2 reads SASEGT. V was shortened by 6 bases and J by 4 bases, with 15 bases between the two germline ends. The CDR3 length is 15 residues. In DNA, the CDR3 is TGTGCCAGCAGACTTTATAGCGACAGCACCGGGGAGCTGTTTTTT. Protein: CASRLYSDSTGELFF.

On this clonotype: The junction departs from the called germline gene at one end, perhaps through a read error. V and J are TRBV6-5 and TRBJ2-1, with TRBD1 as a possible D gene (6 bases). Germline lookup yields CDR1 MNHEY and CDR2 SVGAGI. This CDR3 has 15 residues. CDR3 DNA sequence: TGTGCCAGCAGTTACTCCAGGGGAGCCAAAAATGATCAGTTCTTC. It yields the protein CASSYSRGAKNDQFF.

This clonotype was recorded a few times. V usage is TRBV9 and J usage is TRBJ2-1; 8 bases are shared with TRBD2. Germline V lookup: CDR1 SGDLS, CDR2 YYNGEE. CDR3 length: 14 amino acids. Losses at the gene ends were 2 bases for V and 9 bases for J; bases not matched to a gene: 7. The CDR3 sequence is CASSVGSGTSEQFF. The CDR3 DNA sequence: TGTGCCAGCAGCGTCGGAAGCGGGACTAGTGAGCAGTTCTTC.

This clonotype was counted between two and nine times. The chain joins TRBV10-2 to TRBJ2-1; a weak D match, TRBD2 (5 bases). Per germline, CDR1 WSHSY and CDR2 SAAADI. The V end lost 6 bases, the J end lost 7 bases, and 16 bases lay between the germline ends. The CDR3 runs to 14 residues. CDR3 amino acids: CASRARGPKNEQFF. Here the CDR3 DNA reads TGCGCCAGCAGGGCGAGAGGGCCGAAGAATGAGCAGTTCTTC.

With respect to this clonotype: Sequence at one end of the junction differs from germline and may be a read error. The V call is TRBV10-2, the J call TRBJ2-4, with D maybe TRBD2 (5 bases). The length of the CDR3 is 13 residues. CDR1 is WSHSY, CDR2 SAAADI, per germline. CDR3 region: CATRQRTTDMQYF. The CDR3 DNA reads TGCGCCACGAGGCAGCGGACCACAGATATGCAGTATTTC.

This clonotype was picked up a small number of times. The chain links TRBV7-2 to TRBJ2-5; D not resolved. Germline-derived CDR1 and CDR2 are SGHTA and FQGNSA. V was pared by 1 base and J by 5 bases, with 5 bases between. The CDR3 loop spans 12 amino acids. CDR3 in amino acids: CASSLGRETQYF. The CDR3, as DNA: TGTGCCAGCAGCTTAGGACGGGAGACCCAGTACTTC. Full variable domain (outside the CDR3, taken from reference TRBV7-2 and TRBJ2-5): GAGVSQSPSNKVTEKGKDVELRCDPISGHTALYWYRQSLGQGLEFLIYFQGNSAPDKSGLPSDRFSAERTGGSVSTLTIQRTQQEDSAVYLCASSLGRETQYFGPGTRLLVL.

For this clonotype: One end of the junction fails to match germline, which may point to a read error. The chain has TRBV10-2 and TRBJ2-3; 8 positions agree with TRBD2. Germline V gene lookup returns CDR1 WSHSY and CDR2 SAAADI. The CDR3 has 14 residues. DNA of the CDR3: TGCGCGGGCAGCGGGGGCAGGGCAGAAGAGACGCAGTACTTT. This gives the protein CAGSGGRAEETQYF.

The V and J genes are TRBV6-1 and TRBJ2-1, with a possible D match to TRBD2 (7 bases). The J call may be wrong; the DNA end is better matched by TRBJ2-7. Germline loops: CDR1 MNHNS, CDR2 SASEGT. The CDR3 spans 16 residues. The CDR3 sequence: CASGGAGGGDGDTQYF. The CDR3 DNA is TGTGCCAGCGGGGGGGCCGGGGGAGGGGATGGGGATACGCAGTACTTC.

This clonotype was detected only a few times. This chain uses TRBV4-2 with TRBJ2-3; 14 nucleotides match TRBD2. The CDR3 is 19 residues long. The germline CDR1 and CDR2 sequences are LGHNA and YNFKEQ. J lost 0 bases, V lost 4 bases, and 9 bases had no gene match. CDR3 amino acids: CASSLTGTSGGSSTDTQYF. In nucleotides, the CDR3 is TGTGCCAGCAGCCTCACCGGGACTAGCGGGGGCTCGAGCACAGATACGCAGTATTTT.

By share, this clonotype ranks as large. The J gene is TRBJ2-3, the V gene TRBV10-1; TRBD1 agrees at 8 bases. With V trimmed by 3 bases and J by 6 bases, 8 bases remained unmatched. CDR3 length: 15 residues. Germline-derived CDR1 and CDR2 are WNHNN and SYGVQD (reference sequence). CDR3 region: CASSDYQGAADTQYF. The CDR3 region has the DNA TGCGCCAGCAGTGACTATCAGGGGGCTGCGGATACGCAGTATTTT.

Points on this clonotype: The conserved closing phenylalanine or tryptophan is absent in this CDR3, likely reflecting a read error. This chain uses TRBV27 with TRBJ2-7; 9 bases match TRBD1. The germline V gene encodes CDR1 MNHEY and CDR2 SMNVEV (reference sequence). This CDR3 spans 14 amino acids. The V gene end was trimmed by 7 bases and the J gene end by 7 bases; junction bases not matched to a gene: 11. DNA of the CDR3: TGTGCCAGCACCCGACAGGGGGTGGTAGGTGAGCAGTACTTA. Translation gives CASTRQGVVGEQYL.

This clonotype was seen repeatedly, ten times or more. This chain joins TRBV6-1 and TRBJ2-7, with 7 nucleotides matching TRBD2. The CDR3 is 15 residues long. V trimming: 6 bases; J trimming: 0 bases; junction bases outside the gene matches: 8. Germline V gene lookup returns CDR1 MNHNS and CDR2 SASEGT. The CDR3 region is CASRKDSGSSYEQYF. The CDR3 DNA reads as TGTGCCAGCAGAAAAGATAGCGGGTCCTCCTACGAGCAGTACTTC.

This clonotype has just a few counts. The chain is built from TRBV9 and TRBJ2-2, with D possibly called TRBD1 or TRBD2 (5 bases each). CDR3 length: 16 residues. CDR1 is SGDLS, CDR2 YYNGEE, per germline. Trimming stripped 6 bases from V and 4 bases from J, with 19 bases between. The CDR3 sequence is CASTGAAQRGTGELFF. As DNA, the CDR3 is TGTGCCAGCACTGGGGCGGCCCAACGGGGCACCGGGGAGCTGTTTTTT.

About this clonotype: At one of its ends the junction is not consistent with the germline gene, which may arise from a read error. The chain is built from TRBV6-1 and TRBJ2-3; D might be TRBD2 (6 bases). This CDR3 region has 14 residues. Germline V gene data show CDR1 as MNHNS and CDR2 as SASEGT. In DNA, the CDR3 is TGTGCGGGCAGAGTGGGGGGAGGCCCAGATACCCAGTACTTT. Translation gives CAGRVGGGPDTQYF.

On this clonotype: Its ends do not fully match the called genes, so a read error is possible. This chain links TRBV27 with TRBJ2-3; 8 positions match TRBD2. Germline CDR1 and CDR2: MNHEY and SMNVEV (reference sequence). CDR3 length: 17 amino acids. In nucleotides, the CDR3 is TGTGCCAGCAGCCCTTACGGGGGGGTGGGCGCAACAGACATGCAGTATTTC. Its protein is CASSPYGGVGATDMQYF.